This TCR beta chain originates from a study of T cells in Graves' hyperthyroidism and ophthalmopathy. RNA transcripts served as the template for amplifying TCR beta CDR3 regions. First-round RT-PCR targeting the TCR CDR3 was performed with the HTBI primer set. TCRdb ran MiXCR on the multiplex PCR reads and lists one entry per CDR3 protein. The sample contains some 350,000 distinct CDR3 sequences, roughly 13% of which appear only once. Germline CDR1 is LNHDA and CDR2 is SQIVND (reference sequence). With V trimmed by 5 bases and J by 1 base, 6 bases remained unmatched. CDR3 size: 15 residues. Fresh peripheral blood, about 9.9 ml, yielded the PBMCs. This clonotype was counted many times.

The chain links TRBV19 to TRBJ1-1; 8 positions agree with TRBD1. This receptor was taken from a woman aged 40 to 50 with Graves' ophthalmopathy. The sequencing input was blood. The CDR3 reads CASSFSGQANTEAFF. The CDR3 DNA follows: TGTGCCAGTAGTTTCTCGGGACAGGCGAACACTGAAGCTTTCTTT.